This T cell receptor beta chain originates from a study of cytomegalovirus exposure and HLA in healthy donors. Study observations and caveats: HLA alleles showed associations with some 15,000 TCR beta sequences in a later analysis, at a 0.05 false discovery rate. Diagnosis of cytomegalovirus status made by the classifier reportedly showed high specificity and sensitivity.

Looked up from germline, CDR1 is SGHRS and CDR2 is YFSETQ. This CDR3 contains 15 residues. With 0 bases removed from V and 5 bases from J, the gap between germline ends came to 15 bases. Both 60 Vbeta primers and 13 Jbeta primers went into the PCR. Sequencing was performed with immunoSEQ multiplex PCR; in TCRdb, only in-frame clones are kept and a portion is missing. This sample lists 20,000 to 25,000 clones; its ten largest clones have approximately 15%. Remarks on this clone: Its antigen is unknown.

This chain uses TRBV5-1 with TRBJ2-7; maybe TRBD2 (5 bases). The sample comprised PBMCs. The receptor was derived from a male donor in good health and CMV-seropositive. CDR3 in amino acids: CASSLVQAGLHEQYF. In nucleotides, the CDR3 is TGCGCCAGCAGCTTGGTTCAAGCAGGACTCCACGAGCAGTACTTC.